This T cell receptor (beta chain) is drawn from a study of early T cells in non-severe SARS-CoV-2 infection. Study details: Chains were unpaired, as sequencing was done on bulk RNA from unsorted whole blood.

Overall study findings and caveats: Matches to VDJdb favored anti-spike CD8 responses and missed private and CD4 specificities.

From germline, CDR1 is SGHAT and CDR2 FQNNGV. Trimming removed 2 bases from V and 12 bases from J, with 8 bases in between. The CDR3 sequence is 11 residues long. Of note for this clonotype: Its antigen is undetermined.

Unique molecular identifiers (one per individual cDNA molecule) were attached. From the 5' RACE reads, TCRdb called clonotypes with MiXCR, one entry per CDR3 protein. This table holds about 100,000 distinct CDR3 sequences, around 10% found once. This clonotype was obtained from an adult who was a healthcare worker with PCR-confirmed SARS-CoV-2 infection or an uninfected control (not recorded which). The sequencing input was whole blood. The gene calls are TRBV11-2 and TRBJ2-1, with D unclear. CDR3 bases: TGTGCCAGCAGCTTATCGTCAGGGCAGTTCTTC. It translates to CASSLSSGQFF.